These 25 T cell receptor beta chains were all obtained from the same sample, sequenced in a study. One entry per CDR3 protein, called by TCRdb with MiXCR from the 5' RACE reads. The sample lists more than 10,000 distinct CDR3 sequences, 51% occurring once. Cells sorted as Tregs were CD4+, CD25+ and CD127-/low. The specimen sequenced was tumor-infiltrating Tregs sorted from the breast tumor. Receptor source: a female donor with breast cancer.

V gene TRBV15 combines with J gene TRBJ2-6; D gene ambiguous. V lost 4 bases and J lost 0, with 13 bases in between. CDR3 size: 17 residues. Germline CDR1 is LNHNV and CDR2 is YYDKDF (reference sequence). The CDR3 coding sequence is TGTGCCACCAGCATAGAAGCTTCCAGCTCTGGGGCCAACGTCCTGACTTTC. Its translation: CATSIEASSSGANVLTF.

The chain combines TRBV7-2 with TRBJ2-7; 8 bases match TRBD2. The V gene end was trimmed by 5 bases and the J gene end by 2 bases; junction bases not matched to a gene: 14. Germline V gene data show CDR1 as SGHTA and CDR2 as FQGNSA. The CDR3 extends over 17 amino acids. The CDR3 protein is CASSHGGGTYKAYEQYF. The CDR3 DNA follows: TGTGCCAGCAGCCACGGCGGGGGGACTTACAAAGCCTACGAGCAGTACTTC.

This clonotype was picked up a small number of times. CDR3 sequence (DNA): TGCGCCAGCCAAGACAGGGACTATGGCTACACCTTC. Amino acid sequence: CASQDRDYGYTF. This chain uses TRBV5-1 with TRBJ1-2; 7 positions match TRBD1. With 7 bases clipped from V and 3 bases from J, the junction kept 3 bases outside the gene matches. The CDR3 has 12 residues. The germline V gene encodes CDR1 SGHRS and CDR2 YFSETQ.

Only a few counts were recorded for this clonotype. The J gene is TRBJ1-2, the V gene TRBV6-5; 9 nucleotides align to TRBD1. Losses at the gene ends were 0 bases for V and 8 bases for J; bases not matched to a gene: 7. CDR1 is MNHEY and CDR2 is SVGAGI in the germline V gene. This CDR3 contains 15 residues. CDR3 in amino acids: CASSYSETGGDGYTF. As DNA, the CDR3 is TGTGCCAGCAGTTACTCGGAGACAGGGGGGGACGGCTACACCTTC.

This clonotype was detected a few times. The chain has TRBV20-1 and TRBJ2-1; 8 bases fit TRBD2. V was pared by 0 bases and J by 4 bases, with 5 bases of the junction left unmatched. The CDR3 has 15 amino acids. Germline CDR1 and CDR2: DFQATT and SNEGSKA (reference sequence). The CDR3, as DNA: TGCAGTGCTAGAGATGGGGTAGCGGGATACAATGAGCAGTTCTTC. Amino acids: CSARDGVAGYNEQFF.

The J gene is TRBJ2-3, the V gene TRBV12-3 or TRBV12-4; unclear D gene. The CDR3 totals 14 residues. V was cut by 2 bases and J by 1 base, with 7 bases left in between. DNA of the CDR3: TGTGCCAGCAGTTTAAGTCCGGGCACAGATACGCAGTATTTT. Protein sequence: CASSLSPGTDTQYF.

The chain recombines TRBV2 with TRBJ2-3; perhaps D is TRBD1 or TRBD2 (5 bases each). From germline, CDR1 is SNHLY and CDR2 FYNNEI. Trimming removed 1 base from V and 2 bases from J, with 13 bases in between. There are 16 residues in the CDR3. The CDR3 spells CASSEGFGGTTDTQYF. The CDR3 nucleotides read TGTGCCAGCAGTGAAGGTTTTGGGGGAACCACAGATACGCAGTATTTT. Looking up the rest from reference TRBV2 and TRBJ2-3 gives the full variable domain: EPEVTQTPSHQVTQMGQEVILRCVPISNHLYFYWYRQILGQKVEFLVSFYNNEISEKSEIFDDQFSVERPDGSNFTLKIRSTKLEDSAMYFCASSEGFGGTTDTQYFGPGTRLTVL.

J is TRBJ2-1 and V is TRBV20-1, with a weak D call TRBD2 (5 bases). V lost 8 bases and J lost 1, with 12 bases in between. CDR1 DFQATT and CDR2 SNEGSKA come from the germline V gene (reference sequence). This CDR3 is 13 amino acids long. The CDR3 sequence: CSPQDWSYNEQFF. The CDR3 DNA follows: TGCAGTCCCCAGGACTGGTCCTACAATGAGCAGTTCTTC.

The rearrangement links TRBV30 to TRBJ2-3; no definite D call. Trimming took 0 bases from V and 1 from J, leaving 5 bases between them. This CDR3 comprises 13 residues. CDR1 GTSNPN and CDR2 SVGIG come from the germline V gene (reference sequence). CDR3 coding DNA: TGTGCCTGGAGTGTATCTCGCACAGATACGCAGTATTTT. This sequence encodes CAWSVSRTDTQYF.

This clonotype was detected a few times. The junction and the germline gene differ at one end; a read error may be behind it. CDR3: CASSLEPPGLNSGANVLTF. The CDR3 DNA reads TGTGCCAGCAGCTTAGAACCCCCGGGACTCAACTCTGGGGCCAACGTCCTGACTTTC. V gene TRBV12-3 or TRBV12-4 combines with J gene TRBJ2-6; maybe TRBD2 (6 bases). The CDR3 extends over 19 amino acids.

With regard to this clonotype: One end of the junction fails to match germline, which may point to a read error. The chain is built from TRBV4-1 and TRBJ1-1, with a possible D match to TRBD1 (5 bases). In germline, CDR1 is MGHRA, CDR2 YSYEKL. This CDR3 has 14 amino acids. The CDR3 sequence: CASSQGSGVNSLTF. The CDR3 DNA reads TGCGCCAGCAGCCAAGGCTCGGGGGTCAACAGCTTGACCTTT.

The chain carries TRBV5-1 and TRBJ2-3, with D perhaps matching TRBD2 (5 bases). Per germline, CDR1 SGHRS and CDR2 YFSETQ. The germline V and J ends were trimmed by 4 bases and 5 bases, with 11 bases remaining between them. The CDR3 consists of 13 residues. The CDR3 loop reads CASSPRAGDTQYF. CDR3 DNA sequence: TGCGCCAGCAGCCCCCGCGCGGGAGATACGCAGTATTTT.

The chain combines TRBV29-1 with TRBJ2-3; tentatively, D is TRBD2 (5 bases). This CDR3 region has 11 residues. Germline CDR1 and CDR2: SQVTM and ANQGSEA. Trimming took off 6 bases at V and 2 bases at J, with 6 bases between the two ends. CDR3 sequence reads: CSVDYTDTQYF. Written as DNA, the CDR3 is TGCAGCGTCGACTACACAGATACGCAGTATTTT.

This clonotype is labeled as medium-sized (0.01 to 0.1%). The J gene is TRBJ1-6, the V gene TRBV20-1, with 8 bases fitting TRBD1. The junction had 7 bases not matched to a gene; V was cut back by 5 bases and J by 4 bases. Per germline, CDR1 DFQATT and CDR2 SNEGSKA (reference sequence). The CDR3 consists of 15 residues. The CDR3 here is CSAYGQGRYNSPLHF. In nucleotides, the CDR3 is TGCAGTGCTTACGGACAGGGAAGGTATAATTCACCCCTCCACTTT.

V gene TRBV5-1 combines with J gene TRBJ2-5; 7 nucleotides agree with TRBD2. This CDR3 comprises 14 residues. CDR1 is SGHRS and CDR2 is YFSETQ in the germline V gene. J was trimmed by 3 bases and V by 5 bases; bases with no gene match: 7. CDR3 coding DNA: TGCGCCAGCAGGAGCGGGACGGGGAAAGAGACCCAGTACTTC. Its protein is CASRSGTGKETQYF. The entire variable domain, with the rest obtained from reference TRBV5-1 and TRBJ2-5, is as follows: KAGVTQTPRYLIKTRGQQVTLSCSPISGHRSVSWYQQTPGQGLQFLFEYFSETQRNKGNFPGRFSGRQFSNSRSEMNVSTLELGDSALYLCASRSGTGKETQYFGPGTRLLVL.

This rearrangement joins TRBV20-1 to TRBJ1-2; TRBD1 might be the D (6 bases). The CDR3 consists of 13 residues. Germline loops: CDR1 DFQATT, CDR2 SNEGSKA (reference sequence). The ends were cut back, 4 bases at V and 6 bases at J, with 15 bases in the middle. CDR3 protein: CSANLAQGDGYTF. The CDR3, as DNA: TGCAGTGCTAATCTAGCACAGGGAGATGGCTACACCTTC.

The chain uses TRBV6-2 or TRBV6-3 and TRBJ2-7; tentatively, D is TRBD1 or TRBD2 (5 bases each). V lost 6 bases, J lost 0 bases, and 9 bases lay in between. CDR3 size: 13 residues. The germline CDR1 and CDR2 sequences are MNHEY and SVGEGT. The CDR3 sequence: CASRGRSSYEQYV. Here the CDR3 DNA reads TGTGCCAGCAGGGGACGGAGCTCCTACGAGCAGTACGTC.

There are a few counts of this clonotype. V and J are TRBV20-1 and TRBJ2-1; TRBD2 agrees at 9 bases. CDR1 and CDR2 (germline): DFQATT, SNEGSKA (reference sequence). V lost 5 bases, J lost 6 bases, and 8 bases stayed unmatched. The CDR3 has 14 residues. Here the CDR3 DNA reads TGCAGTGCTGGGAACTTGCGGGAGGGCAATGAGCAGTTCTTC. This sequence encodes CSAGNLREGNEQFF.

This clonotype was seen a handful of times. The chain couples TRBV29-1 to TRBJ2-3; D is undetermined. Germline assignment: CDR1 SQVTM and CDR2 ANQGSEA. V lost 6 bases to trimming and J lost 0 bases, with 10 bases between them. The CDR3 is 13 amino acids. CDR3: CSVSPGSTDTQYF. CDR3 sequence (DNA): TGCAGCGTGAGCCCAGGCAGCACAGATACGCAGTATTTT.

The chain uses TRBV6-2 or TRBV6-3 and TRBJ2-7; D not certain. V shed 4 bases and J shed 4 bases, with 17 bases lying between them. The CDR3 runs to 15 residues. The germline V gene has CDR1 MNHEY and CDR2 SVGEGT. Here the CDR3 reads CASSSGEILPYEQYV. The CDR3 region has the DNA TGTGCCAGCAGTTCAGGCGAGATCCTTCCGTACGAGCAGTACGTC.

V is TRBV3-1 and J is TRBJ2-1; D perhaps matches TRBD1 (6 bases). The CDR3 is 14 amino acids. CDR1 and CDR2 (germline): LGHDT, YNNKEL (reference sequence). V was cut by 3 bases and J by 6 bases, with 12 bases left in between. The CDR3, as DNA: TGTGCCAGCAGCCAGAGGGGGAGAGCCAATGAGCAGTTCTTC. It specifies CASSQRGRANEQFF.

The V gene is TRBV12-3 or TRBV12-4, the J gene TRBJ2-7; D not certain. V lost 5 bases and J 5 bases, leaving 7 bases between the germline ends. There are 11 residues in the CDR3. CDR3 protein: CASSRSNEQYF. CDR3 DNA sequence: TGTGCCAGCAGTCGGTCGAACGAGCAGTACTTC.

The chain employs TRBV29-1 and TRBJ2-2, with 9 bases that match TRBD1. CDR3 size: 15 residues. Trimming at V came to 4 bases and at J to 5 bases, leaving 8 bases not matched to a gene. Germline values: CDR1 SQVTM, CDR2 ANQGSEA. The CDR3 protein is CSVGGGQGGTGELFF. The CDR3 DNA is TGCAGCGTTGGTGGGGGACAGGGAGGAACCGGGGAGCTGTTTTTT.

The rearrangement uses TRBV12-3 or TRBV12-4 and TRBJ2-1; D not certain. V lost 2 bases and J lost 8, with 1 base in between. The CDR3 extends over 10 amino acids. The DNA for the CDR3 is TGTGCCAGCAGTTTATATGAGCAGTTCTTC. This gives the protein CASSLYEQFF.

The rearrangement uses TRBV7-2 and TRBJ2-5; no definite D call. The CDR3 totals 14 residues. V lost 5 bases to trimming and J lost 2 bases, with 12 bases between them. Germline lookup yields CDR1 SGHTA and CDR2 FQGNSA. The CDR3 sequence is CASSLGWRQETQYF. DNA for the CDR3: TGTGCCAGCAGCCTAGGGTGGCGGCAAGAGACCCAGTACTTC. Full variable domain (remainder filled in from reference TRBV7-2 and TRBJ2-5): GAGVSQSPSNKVTEKGKDVELRCDPISGHTALYWYRQSLGQGLEFLIYFQGNSAPDKSGLPSDRFSAERTGGSVSTLTIQRTQQEDSAVYLCASSLGWRQETQYFGPGTRLLVL.